The sequence of this T cell receptor beta chain was determined in a study of T cell repertoires and HLA-DP antigens (dated by TCRdb to the late 2010s). For the wider study: Using HeLa cells transduced to present allogeneic HLA-DP, the study set up an in vitro model of CD4+ T cell alloreactivity. One alloantigen differed from self by one peptide-binding groove amino acid, whereas the other differed by ten, modelling structurally similar versus dissimilar alloantigens. Of the three donors, two were male and one was female, with ages ranging from the 18-to-29 band to the 60-to-69 band. Average DNA input was roughly 220 ng for sorted CD137+CD4+ samples, compared with approximately 1,200 ng for pre-culture CD4+ samples.

The V end loses 4 bases and the J end loses 6 bases, and a stretch of 10 bases separates them. The CDR3 numbers 12 residues from cysteine through phenylalanine. This entry keeps only the CDR3 DNA: 36 bases, framed from base 1. Reading the germline V gene (reference sequence) gives CDR1 SGHNT and CDR2 YYREEE. Magnetic bead negative selection was used to isolate untouched CD4+ T cells from Ficoll-separated PBMC, with purity averaging 97.7%. Untouched CD4+ T cells were isolated with magnetic beads from Ficoll-separated PBMC, and a purity of roughly 98% was reached with negligible CD8+ contamination. Donors were a few healthy blood donors whose buffy coats supplied peripheral blood mononuclear cells. CMV seronegative status was shared by all three donors. The DNeasy Blood & Tissue Kit was used to extract genomic DNA. TCRB sequencing was performed on genomic DNA from sorted CD137+CD4+ cells and pre-culture CD4+ baseline samples from each subject.

The immunoSEQ multiplex PCR, with forward primers for 54 TRBV segments and reverse primers for 13 TRBJ segments, was used to amplify TCRB CDR3 regions. Pre-culture CD4+ samples were sequenced at deep resolution with a target of more than 150,000 T cell genomes. Sequencing of amplicons was performed on an Illumina HiSeq System, and 87 bp reads covering the CDR3 were generated. Under the source paper's analysis protocol: Reads were corrected for PCR and sequencing errors, and CDR3 regions were defined by alignment to IMGT reference sequences. Template and unique rearrangement counts were estimated using synthetic template pools. Clonality was computed as 1 minus Pielou's evenness. The Daley-Smith estimator was used to estimate richness. Repertoire overlap was measured with Morisita's index. Clones present in cultured samples but not detected in the pre-culture repertoire of the same donor were defined as low-abundance clones. TCRdb re-hosts the immuneACCESS table, in-frame sequences only. Its copies lack some clones; in the studies checked, an unresolved V gene accounts for under half of them, and the cause for the rest is not known. That table supplies the V and J calls and clone size; D and trimming were determined from the DNA. The sample includes about 89,000 clones, with around nine tenths observed a single time. The ten most abundant clones make up approximately 1.5% of the sample.

As for this clone: Its antigen specificity is not known. Base qualities were left out, and no much larger clone turns up one base away.

Overall study results and their limits: Limitations were identified as the inclusion of only three donors, the use of a non-physiological HeLa antigen-presenting system, and the use of total CD4+ responder cells. Sorted CD137+ cells showed similar clonality against both alloantigens, at around 0.39, which was much higher than the roughly 0.04 seen in pre-culture samples. Naive and memory CD4+ repertoires were not analysed separately. Average cumulative frequency of clones undetected before culture was less than 40% against one allele and over 50% against the other.

The chain is encoded by TRBV5-4 joined to TRBJ1-1, with no confident D gene call. Material: CD4+ T cells from PBMCs. The sequence derives from a man aged 45 to 65 in good health and CMV-seronegative. The DNA reads as follows: TGTGCCAGCAGCCCGGGTGATCCTGAAGCTTTCTTT. The encoded protein is CASSPGDPEAFF. The variable domain in full, with residues beyond the CDR3 obtained from the reference TRBV5-4 and TRBJ1-1 genes, is ETGVTQSPTHLIKTRGQQVTLRCSSQSGHNTVSWYQQALGQGPQFIFQYYREEENGRGNFPPRFSGLQFPNYSSELNVNALELDDSALYLCASSPGDPEAFFGQGTRLTVV.